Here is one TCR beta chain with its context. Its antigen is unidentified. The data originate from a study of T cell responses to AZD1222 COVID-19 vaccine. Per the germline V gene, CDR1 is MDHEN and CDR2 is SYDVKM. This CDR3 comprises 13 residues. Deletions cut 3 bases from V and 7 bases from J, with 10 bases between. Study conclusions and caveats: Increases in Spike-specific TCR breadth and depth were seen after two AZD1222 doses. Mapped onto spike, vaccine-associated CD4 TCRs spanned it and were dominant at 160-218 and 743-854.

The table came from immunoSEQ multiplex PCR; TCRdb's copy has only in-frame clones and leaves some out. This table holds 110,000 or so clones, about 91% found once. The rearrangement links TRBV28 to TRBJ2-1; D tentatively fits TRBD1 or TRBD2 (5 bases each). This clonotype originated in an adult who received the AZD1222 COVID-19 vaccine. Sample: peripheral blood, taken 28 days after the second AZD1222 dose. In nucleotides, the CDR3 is TGTGCCAGCAGTTTTGGCTGGGGGAATGAGCAGTTCTTC. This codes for CASSFGWGNEQFF.